The T cell receptor (beta chain) under discussion was sequenced for a study of CD8 T cells in ankylosing spondylitis. Study-level results: What seemed typical of ankylosing spondylitis blood was a TCR beta motif built from eight highly homologous variants. Within matched ankylosing spondylitis synovial fluid, disease-linked clones were reportedly significantly enriched. Prior literature has documented some motif variants in synovial fluid and blood from reactive arthritis.

Quantitative 5'-RACE was performed with molecular barcodes, and it yielded the TCR beta libraries. TCRdb reprocessed the 5' RACE reads via MiXCR and lists one record per CDR3 protein. The sample lists fewer than 80,000 distinct CDR3 sequences, about 5% occurring once. This clonotype came up many times. No antigen is known for it. The source is a male donor with ankylosing spondylitis or in good health (not recorded which). The source material was blood, either unsorted or a sorted T cell fraction (not recorded which).

CDR3 sequence: CASSQPTESYEQYF. In nucleotides, the CDR3 is TGTGCCAGCAGCCAACCGACAGAAAGCTACGAGCAGTACTTC. This chain uses TRBV7-2 with TRBJ2-7; a possible D gene is TRBD1 (5 bases). Germline V gene data show CDR1 as SGHTA and CDR2 as FQGNSA. The CDR3 runs 14 residues. Trimming shortened V by 5 bases and J by 3 bases, and 14 bases separated the two germline ends.